The 14 T cell receptor beta chains reported below all come from one sample, sequenced in a study of Ad26.COV2.S vaccination and SARS-CoV-2 variants. Profiled with immunoSEQ multiplex PCR; TCRdb holds only in-frame clones, not every one. Of about 350,000 clones listed, 80% to 90% are singletons. As for treatment: some 20 received Ad26.COV2.S at low or high dose, single or two shots; 5 received placebo; per-sample allocation not given. The investigators took samples on day 63 after the first vaccine or placebo injection. Specimen: peripheral blood, collected in a trial of Ad26.COV2.S vaccine versus placebo. These receptors all come from a person between 18 and 65 years old who received the Ad26.COV2.S COVID-19 vaccine or a placebo.

The rearrangement links TRBV6-2 or TRBV6-3 to TRBJ2-7; 9 bases are shared with TRBD1. The CDR3 runs 17 residues. The germline CDR1 and CDR2 sequences are MNHEY and SVGEGT. Trimming removed 4 bases from V and 1 base from J; junction bases left unmatched: 11. In nucleotides, the CDR3 is TGTGCCAGCAGTTCCCCGCGTCCCGGACAGGGGTCCTACGAGCAGTACTTC. Its protein product is CASSSPRPGQGSYEQYF.

V and J are TRBV4-1 and TRBJ2-5; no firm D call. Between the trimmed V and J ends, which lost 1 base and 2 bases, there was a span of 17 bases. CDR1 and CDR2 (germline): MGHRA, YSYEKL. The CDR3 is 17 amino acids. The CDR3, as DNA: TGCGCCAGCAGCCAAGCTGGCTTCTCTGACGCGCAAGAGACCCAGTACTTC. Translated, it gives CASSQAGFSDAQETQYF.

This chain connects TRBV7-9 to TRBJ1-2, with TRBD1 matching over 7 bases. Germline V gene sequence: CDR1 SEHNR, CDR2 FQNEAQ (reference sequence). Unmatched junction bases numbered 6, after V lost 5 bases and J lost 6 bases. This CDR3 is built from 13 residues. CDR3 sequence (DNA): TGTGCCAGCAGCCGTGCCACAGGGGATGGCTACACCTTC. Translating gives CASSRATGDGYTF.

This chain joins TRBV5-1 and TRBJ1-2, with 9 nucleotides matching TRBD1. Trimming took 4 bases from V and 3 from J; bases not matched to a gene: 4. This CDR3 spans 14 amino acids. From germline, CDR1 is SGHRS and CDR2 YFSETQ. CDR3 bases: TGCGCCAGCAGCGGGGGACAGGGCCACTATGGCTACACCTTC. Translating it yields CASSGGQGHYGYTF. The complete variable domain, with remaining parts taken from reference TRBV5-1 and TRBJ1-2, reads KAGVTQTPRYLIKTRGQQVTLSCSPISGHRSVSWYQQTPGQGLQFLFEYFSETQRNKGNFPGRFSGRQFSNSRSEMNVSTLELGDSALYLCASSGGQGHYGYTFGSGTRLTVV.

This chain uses TRBV7-8 with TRBJ2-1; 8 bases align to TRBD2. The V segment lost 2 bases and the J segment 0 bases; nucleotides outside the gene matches: 0. The germline gives CDR1 SGHVS, CDR2 FQNEAQ. The CDR3 extends over 15 amino acids. The CDR3 region has the DNA TGTGCCAGCAGCTTACGGGAGGGCTCCTACAATGAGCAGTTCTTC. Amino acid sequence: CASSLREGSYNEQFF.

V is TRBV19 and J is TRBJ1-1; maybe TRBD1 (5 bases). Per the germline V gene, CDR1 is LNHDA and CDR2 is SQIVND (reference sequence). The V and J ends lost 3 bases and 2 bases respectively, with 13 bases between them. The CDR3 contains 15 residues. CDR3 bases: TGTGCCAGTAGTATTCAGGAGGGGCCTAACACTGAAGCTTTCTTT. Translated: CASSIQEGPNTEAFF.

CDR3 bases: TGTGCCACCAGTGGGACTAGCGGAGATACGCAGTATTTT. Translated, it gives CATSGTSGDTQYF. The chain links TRBV24-1 to TRBJ2-3; TRBD2 aligns across 10 bases. Per the germline V gene, CDR1 is KGHDR and CDR2 is SFDVKD. After removal of 5 bases from V and 5 bases from J, the junction contained 0 bases not matched to a gene. This CDR3 has 13 residues.

V usage is TRBV11-2 and J usage is TRBJ2-7; D perhaps matches TRBD2 (5 bases). The V end was cut by 1 base, the J end by 2 bases, with 9 bases between. The CDR3 totals 14 residues. Germline values: CDR1 SGHAT, CDR2 FQNNGV. For the CDR3, the DNA is TGTGCCAGCAGCTTAGGCAACGGGGCCTACGAGCAGTACTTC. Residues: CASSLGNGAYEQYF.

The chain carries TRBV7-9 and TRBJ1-2; TRBD1 is a possible D gene (6 bases). Germline V lookup: CDR1 SEHNR, CDR2 FQNEAQ (reference sequence). V lost 4 bases and J 8 bases, leaving 17 bases between the germline ends. The length of the CDR3 is 14 residues. The CDR3 DNA sequence: TGTGCCAGCAGCTATTACAGGGAATCCGAAGGCTACACCTTC. Translated: CASSYYRESEGYTF.

The genes are TRBV5-1 and TRBJ2-4; TRBD2 matches 10 bases. This CDR3 comprises 17 residues. V shed 0 bases and J 4 bases; nucleotides not matched to a gene: 7. Looked up from germline, CDR1 is SGHRS and CDR2 is YFSETQ. The CDR3 DNA reads TGCGCCAGCAGCTTGGCTGTTTCTAGCGGGGGAAAAAACATTCAGTACTTC. Its protein is CASSLAVSSGGKNIQYF.

This chain links TRBV5-5 with TRBJ2-6; the match to TRBD1 covers 9 bases. The CDR3 has 18 amino acids. In germline, CDR1 is SGHKS, CDR2 YYEKEE (reference sequence). With V trimmed by 0 bases and J by 3 bases, 7 bases remained unmatched. The chain's CDR3 is CASSLATGGGSGANVLTF. For the CDR3, the DNA is TGTGCCAGCAGCTTGGCGACAGGGGGAGGAAGTGGGGCCAACGTCCTGACTTTC.

The chain recombines TRBV2 with TRBJ2-5; D could derive from TRBD1 or TRBD2 (5 bases each). The ends were cut back, 6 bases at V and 7 bases at J, with 12 bases in the middle. The germline V gene encodes CDR1 SNHLY and CDR2 FYNNEI. This CDR3 spans 12 amino acids. CDR3 in amino acids: CASSPGTMTQYF. CDR3 nucleotides: TGTGCCAGCAGCCCAGGGACGATGACCCAGTACTTC. Combining the CDR3 with reference TRBV2 and TRBJ2-5 gives the whole variable domain EPEVTQTPSHQVTQMGQEVILRCVPISNHLYFYWYRQILGQKVEFLVSFYNNEISEKSEIFDDQFSVERPDGSNFTLKIRSTKLEDSAMYFCASSPGTMTQYFGPGTRLLVL.

This rearrangement joins TRBV27 to TRBJ1-6; D is undetermined. Trimming removed 2 bases at V and 8 bases at J, with 16 bases between. The germline gives CDR1 MNHEY, CDR2 SMNVEV (reference sequence). The length of the CDR3 is 16 residues. DNA for the CDR3: TGTGCCAGCAGTTTAACGGCCCCGGGAAGGTATTCACCCCTCCACTTT. This codes for CASSLTAPGRYSPLHF.

In its sample, this clone was seen a few times. The rearrangement links TRBV6-5 to TRBJ1-3; perhaps TRBD1 as D (5 bases). Germline values: CDR1 MNHEY, CDR2 SVGAGI. The CDR3 has 14 amino acids. V was trimmed by 6 bases and J by 3 bases, leaving 12 bases between them. Here the CDR3 reads CASSTPRVGNTIYF. In DNA, the CDR3 is TGTGCCAGCAGCACCCCCAGGGTTGGAAACACCATATATTTT.